A single TCR beta chain is shown here with its context. Its antigen is currently unknown. Only in-frame clones appear in the TCRdb table, and some are missing; sequencing was by immunoSEQ multiplex PCR. The data hold over 60,000 clones, with about 83% observed a single time. V was pared by 5 bases and J by 5 bases, with 19 bases between. The CDR3 has 15 amino acids. Germline values: CDR1 SGHTA, CDR2 FQGNSA. Unstimulated regulatory T cells (CD4+CD25+CD127-), CD4+CD25- non-regulatory cells, CD4 and CD8 cells were FACS-sorted from thawed PBMCs. This sample stems from a study of Tregs in tolerant kidney transplant recipients. Study conclusions and caveats: Tregs expanded with activated donor B cells seemed most donor-specific. Biological reproducibility was not directly addressed in this study.

The sequencing sample was made of CD4+ T cells from blood. This TCR came from a human donor in good health. V and J are TRBV7-2 and TRBJ2-7; TRBD1 is a possible D gene (6 bases). The CDR3 is CASSRKTGPTNEQYF. For the CDR3, the DNA is TGTGCCAGCAGCCGCAAGACAGGACCTACTAACGAGCAGTACTTC.